This record looks at one T cell receptor (beta chain) sequence and its context. Its antigen is unknown. These data belong to a study of regulatory T cells in long-lasting Graves disease. Study-level information: In persistent Graves' disease, antithyroid drugs had been taken for over 5 years and TSH receptor antibodies stayed positive. General observations from the study: It was in persistent disease that TRBV28, TRBJ1-2 and TRBJ2-5 were favored. The TCR repertoire of persistent Graves' patients was less diverse than that of newly diagnosed ones.

Sample time point: persistent/refractory GD, antithyroid drugs over 5 years with positive TRAb. PBMCs were the source of the RNA used for TCR sequencing. Assembly of TCR beta libraries relied on iRepertoire HTBI primers together with Arm-PCR of CDR3 regions. From the multiplex PCR reads, TCRdb called clonotypes with MiXCR, one entry per CDR3 protein. The sample records 430,000 or so distinct CDR3 sequences, roughly a fifth being singletons. Germline V CDR1 and CDR2: SGHRS, YFSETQ. V lost 4 bases and J lost 0, with 10 bases in between. The CDR3 extends over 15 amino acids. Material: peripheral blood mononuclear cells (PBMCs), obtained when the disease was refractory, from a patient treated with antithyroid drugs. The receptor's source is a female donor with Graves disease. V usage is TRBV5-1 and J usage is TRBJ2-2; weak D call: TRBD2 (5 bases). CDR3 amino acids: CASSPTIANTGELFF. CDR3 DNA sequence: TGCGCCAGCAGCCCGACTATAGCGAACACCGGGGAGCTGTTTTTT.